This T cell receptor (beta chain) is from a study of early T cells in non-severe SARS-CoV-2 infection. A single record per CDR3 protein comes from TCRdb applying MiXCR to the 5' RACE reads. The sample contains 50,000 to 60,000 distinct CDR3 sequences, under 8.5% of which appear only once. This clonotype was counted only a few times. Germline V lookup: CDR1 DFQATT, CDR2 SNEGSKA (reference sequence). Between the trimmed V and J ends, which lost 0 bases and 1 base, there was a span of 12 bases. This CDR3 has 16 residues. The TCR was taken from an adult who was a healthcare worker with PCR-confirmed SARS-CoV-2 infection or an uninfected control (not recorded which). The input for sequencing was whole blood, taken at baseline. The V and J genes are TRBV20-1 and TRBJ2-2; D uncertain. The CDR3 DNA sequence: TGCAGTGCTAGAGATCCCAGGATCAAGAACACCGGGGAGCTGTTTTTT. This codes for CSARDPRIKNTGELFF.